The sequence of this TCR beta chain was determined in a study of T-cell memory formation after mild COVID-19. Study-level findings and limits: CD4+ contracting clones were found mainly in CM and EM, and CD8+ ones in EMRA. Balance between CD4 and CD8 was seen in clones contracting day 15 to 85, and a CD4+ lean was seen in later expanders.

This CDR3 is 15 amino acids long. Trimming removed 0 bases at V and 5 bases at J, with 15 bases between. CDR1 DFQATT and CDR2 SNEGSKA come from the germline V gene (reference sequence). This clonotype was detected only a few times. Its antigen is as yet unknown. Constant-segment primers were used for 5'RACE, and the resulting TCR alpha and TCR beta cDNA libraries carried sample barcodes and UMIs. MiXCR was run by TCRdb on the 5' RACE reads, yielding one entry per CDR3 protein. The data hold around 420,000 distinct CDR3 sequences, with approximately 24% observed a single time. Sequenced: PBMCs or a T cell subset sorted from them (not recorded which). The receptor comes from an adult woman who had mild COVID-19 (a few samples of this study predate the infection). Cell type and time point are not known. The chain joins TRBV20-1 to TRBJ2-3; the D call may be TRBD1 or TRBD2 (5 bases each). Here the CDR3 DNA reads TGCAGTGCTAGAGACGGGTTAAGGGACCGAGATACGCAGTATTTT. Protein sequence: CSARDGLRDRDTQYF.